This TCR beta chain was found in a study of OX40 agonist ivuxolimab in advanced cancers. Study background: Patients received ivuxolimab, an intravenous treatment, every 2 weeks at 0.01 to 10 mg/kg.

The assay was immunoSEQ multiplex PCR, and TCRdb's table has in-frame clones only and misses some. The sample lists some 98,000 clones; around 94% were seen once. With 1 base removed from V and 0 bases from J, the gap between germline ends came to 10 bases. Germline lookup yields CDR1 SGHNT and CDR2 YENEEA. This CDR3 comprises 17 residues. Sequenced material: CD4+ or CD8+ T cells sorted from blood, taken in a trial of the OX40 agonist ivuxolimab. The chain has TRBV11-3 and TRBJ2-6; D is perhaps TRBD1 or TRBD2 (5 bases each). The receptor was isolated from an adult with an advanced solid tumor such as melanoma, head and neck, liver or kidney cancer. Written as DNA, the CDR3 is TGTGCCAGCAGCTTAGGGCCAGGGAGCTCTGGGGCCAACGTCCTGACTTTC. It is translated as CASSLGPGSSGANVLTF.